This T cell receptor beta chain comes out of a study of early T cells in non-severe SARS-CoV-2 infection. Study background: Alpha and beta chains were unpaired, from unsorted whole-blood bulk RNA.

Per the germline V gene, CDR1 is SEHNR and CDR2 is FQNEAQ (reference sequence). With V trimmed by 5 bases and J by 2 bases, 5 bases remained unmatched. The CDR3 runs to 14 residues. cDNA molecules, individually, were tagged with unique molecular identifiers. Each CDR3 protein is one row after TCRdb ran MiXCR on the 5' RACE reads. The data contain roughly 49,000 distinct CDR3 sequences, roughly 4% of them seen just once; the ten biggest clones take up 5% to 6.5%. The table lists this clonotype with many counts. No antigen is known for it. The study's findings and limits: The VDJdb matching leaned toward anti-spike CD8 responses and overlooked private and CD4 specificities.

The chain links TRBV7-9 to TRBJ2-7; TRBD2 agrees at 8 bases. The sequenced material came from whole blood. The clonotype was recovered from an adult who was a healthcare worker with PCR-confirmed SARS-CoV-2 infection or an uninfected control (not recorded which). This CDR3 reads CASSQPGLAYEQYF. The CDR3 DNA reads TGTGCCAGCAGCCAACCGGGACTAGCCTACGAGCAGTACTTC.